These 30 T cell receptor beta chains share one sample of origin, sequenced in a study of blood T cell repertoires in COVID-19. Using immunoSEQ multiplex PCR, the repertoire was profiled, and TCRdb retains in-frame clones only, with some absent. The sample includes around 50,000 clones, approximately 82% of them seen just once. Sample: peripheral blood. These receptors were taken from a human donor in a cohort sampled during active COVID-19.

The rearrangement uses TRBV5-1 and TRBJ2-7, with 10 bases fitting TRBD1. Looked up from germline, CDR1 is SGHRS and CDR2 is YFSETQ. This CDR3 spans 14 amino acids. The junction had 3 bases not matched to a gene; V was cut back by 0 bases and J by 6 bases. This CDR3 is CASSLEGTGVEQYF. The DNA of the CDR3 is TGCGCCAGCAGCTTGGAAGGGACAGGGGTCGAGCAGTACTTC.

This clone has only a few counts. V and J are TRBV2 and TRBJ2-7; D perhaps matches TRBD2 (6 bases). The germline V gene encodes CDR1 SNHLY and CDR2 FYNNEI. This CDR3 has 13 amino acids. V was shortened by 10 bases and J by 2 bases, with 15 bases between the two germline ends. DNA of the CDR3: TGTGCCACCTCGAGGGAGGTAGCCTACGAGCAGTACTTC. Protein: CATSREVAYEQYF.

This sequence joins TRBV6-4 and TRBJ2-3; TRBD2 agrees at 10 bases. Per germline, CDR1 MRHNA and CDR2 SNTAGT. The V and J ends lost 0 bases and 0 bases, in that order; junction bases with no gene match: 3. There are 17 residues in the CDR3. In nucleotides, the CDR3 is TGTGCCAGCAGTGACTCCCCTAGCGGGGGAAGCACAGATACGCAGTATTTT. Translation: CASSDSPSGGSTDTQYF.

The chain couples TRBV7-2 to TRBJ1-2; maybe TRBD1 (6 bases). The V and J ends lost 5 bases and 7 bases respectively, with 11 bases between them. CDR1 is SGHTA and CDR2 is FQGNSA in the germline V gene. This CDR3 spans 12 amino acids. CDR3 DNA sequence: TGTGCCAGCAGCCCACAGGGTCGTGGCTACACCTTC. Protein: CASSPQGRGYTF. Variable domain in full (rest from reference TRBV7-2 and TRBJ1-2): GAGVSQSPSNKVTEKGKDVELRCDPISGHTALYWYRQSLGQGLEFLIYFQGNSAPDKSGLPSDRFSAERTGGSVSTLTIQRTQQEDSAVYLCASSPQGRGYTFGSGTRLTVV.

This clone was detected only once. The chain combines TRBV27 with TRBJ2-7; 7 positions match TRBD1. The CDR3 runs 18 residues. J was trimmed by 3 bases and V by 6 bases; bases with no gene match: 20. Germline lookup yields CDR1 MNHEY and CDR2 SMNVEV (reference sequence). The CDR3 is CASRIGRGIETTRYEQYF. CDR3 nucleotide sequence: TGTGCCAGCAGAATTGGCAGGGGGATCGAGACTACACGCTACGAGCAGTACTTC.

This sequence joins TRBV18 and TRBJ2-7, with 11 bases matching TRBD1. V trimming: 3 bases; J trimming: 2 bases; junction bases outside the gene matches: 3. This CDR3 comprises 15 residues. The germline V gene encodes CDR1 KGHSH and CDR2 LQKENI. Written as DNA, the CDR3 is TGTGCCAGCTCACCCGGACAGGGGGCCACCTACGAGCAGTACTTC. This gives the protein CASSPGQGATYEQYF.

The V call is TRBV7-2, the J call TRBJ1-2; possible D gene TRBD1, 6 bases. Trimming took 5 bases from V and 4 from J, leaving 11 bases between them. The CDR3 has 13 residues. The germline CDR1 and CDR2 sequences are SGHTA and FQGNSA. In nucleotides, the CDR3 is TGTGCCAGCAGCGGACAGACCCGCTATGGCTACACCTTC. Translated: CASSGQTRYGYTF.

This clone was counted once. The chain combines TRBV4-3 with TRBJ2-3; a possible D gene is TRBD2 (5 bases). Germline V gene lookup returns CDR1 LGHNA and CDR2 YSLEER. CDR3 length: 15 amino acids. Deletions cut 2 bases from V and 0 bases from J, with 9 bases between. The CDR3 nucleotides are TGCGCCAGCAGCCAATCTAGCATTAGCACAGATACGCAGTATTTT. Its protein is CASSQSSISTDTQYF.

This clone turned up a few times. The genes are TRBV18 and TRBJ2-7; D is possibly TRBD1 (6 bases). The CDR3 covers 15 residues. Trimming shortened V by 3 bases and J by 0 bases, and 12 bases separated the two germline ends. Per germline, CDR1 KGHSH and CDR2 LQKENI. CDR3 DNA sequence: TGTGCCAGCTCACCGGGGGCAGGGAGCTCCTACGAGCAGTACTTC. Translation: CASSPGAGSSYEQYF.

The chain has TRBV7-2 and TRBJ2-1, with 8 bases lining up with TRBD2. From germline, CDR1 is SGHTA and CDR2 FQGNSA. The CDR3 is 14 residues long. After removal of 3 bases from V and 10 bases from J, the junction contained 8 bases not matched to a gene. CDR3 DNA sequence: TGTGCCAGCAGCTTGAGCGGGGGTAGGCACGAGCAGTTCTTC. Protein product: CASSLSGGRHEQFF. The full variable domain, its missing parts supplied by reference TRBV7-2 and TRBJ2-1, is GAGVSQSPSNKVTEKGKDVELRCDPISGHTALYWYRQSLGQGLEFLIYFQGNSAPDKSGLPSDRFSAERTGGSVSTLTIQRTQQEDSAVYLCASSLSGGRHEQFFGPGTRLTVL.

The rearrangement links TRBV18 to TRBJ1-5, with 9 bases fitting TRBD1. After removal of 5 bases from V and 2 bases from J, the junction contained 13 bases not matched to a gene. This CDR3 comprises 18 residues. Germline CDR1 and CDR2: KGHSH and LQKENI. CDR3 residues: CASSGTGLNIVGNQPQHF. CDR3 DNA sequence: TGTGCCAGCTCAGGGACAGGGTTGAATATAGTTGGCAATCAGCCCCAGCATTTT.

This clone was observed once. This chain connects TRBV12-3 or TRBV12-4 to TRBJ2-2; TRBD2 is a possible D gene (5 bases). This CDR3 region has 13 residues. V lost 5 bases, J lost 4 bases, and 8 bases lay in between. The CDR3 region has the DNA TGTGCCAGCAGTCTGCGGGCCACCGGGGAGCTGTTTTTT. Its translation: CASSLRATGELFF.

V and J are TRBV5-1 and TRBJ2-3, with TRBD1 matching over 7 bases. Germline trimming cut 0 bases from V and 14 bases from J; bases unmatched to any gene: 3. This CDR3 is built from 11 residues. Germline V lookup: CDR1 SGHRS, CDR2 YFSETQ. DNA of the CDR3: TGCGCCAGCAGCTTGGGTCAGGGGGTGTATTTT. This codes for CASSLGQGVYF.

The gene calls are TRBV6-5 and TRBJ2-7; 12 bases line up with TRBD1. Germline-derived CDR1 and CDR2 are MNHEY and SVGAGI. The CDR3 extends over 15 amino acids. With 6 bases clipped from V and 1 base from J, the junction kept 4 bases outside the gene matches. The CDR3 reads CASSRGQGASYEQYF. CDR3 bases: TGTGCCAGCAGCCGGGGACAGGGGGCTTCCTACGAGCAGTACTTC.

This clone was seen a single time. CDR3 sequence reads: CATVGHLNYGYTF. The CDR3 DNA sequence: TGTGCCACCGTTGGACACCTTAACTATGGCTACACCTTC. This chain uses TRBV19 with TRBJ1-2; the D gene is possibly TRBD1 (5 bases). V shed 10 bases and J shed 1 base, with 13 bases lying between them. The V gene's germline CDR1 is LNHDA and CDR2 SQIVND (reference sequence). The CDR3 is made up of 13 amino acids.

The chain recombines TRBV25-1 with TRBJ1-3; 10 bases match TRBD1. There are 18 residues in the CDR3. From germline, CDR1 is MGHDK and CDR2 SYGVNS. V was clipped by 1 base and J by 4 bases; unmatched bases: 10. The CDR3 sequence is CASSESIPGQGRGNTIYF. CDR3 nucleotide sequence: TGTGCCAGCAGTGAATCCATTCCGGGACAGGGGAGGGGAAACACCATATATTTT.

V usage is TRBV11-2 and J usage is TRBJ1-6; 9 bases are shared with TRBD1. V shed 5 bases, J shed 9 bases, and the junction held 11 bases outside the gene matches. The CDR3 totals 16 residues. Germline V lookup: CDR1 SGHAT, CDR2 FQNNGV. The CDR3 nucleotides are TGTGCCAGCAGCCCCGGGACAGGGATGGGTGTTTCACCCCTCCACTTT. This encodes CASSPGTGMGVSPLHF.

The chain joins TRBV6-2 or TRBV6-3 to TRBJ2-5, with D perhaps TRBD1 (5 bases). Germline V gene data show CDR1 as MNHEY and CDR2 as SVGEGT. Trimming stripped 4 bases from V and 7 bases from J, with 16 bases between. There are 14 residues in the CDR3. The CDR3, as DNA: TGTGCCAGCAGTTCGTTAGGGGCTCGGGCGACCCAGTACTTC. Residues: CASSSLGARATQYF.

This clone occurred once. This chain joins TRBV6-4 and TRBJ1-6; 7 bases agree with TRBD1. The V and J ends lost 8 bases and 8 bases, in that order; junction bases with no gene match: 6. Germline-derived CDR1 and CDR2 are MRHNA and SNTAGT. This CDR3 contains 13 residues. The CDR3 DNA is TGTGCCAGCGGACAGGCAAGGGATTCACCCCTCCACTTT. As protein: CASGQARDSPLHF.

This chain uses TRBV5-1 with TRBJ2-2, with 7 bases identical to TRBD1. From germline, CDR1 is SGHRS and CDR2 YFSETQ. With V trimmed by 4 bases and J by 6 bases, 6 bases remained unmatched. CDR3 length equals 14 residues. This chain's CDR3 is CASSPPGTAGELFF. The CDR3 bases are TGCGCCAGCAGCCCGCCAGGGACAGCCGGGGAGCTGTTTTTT.

This chain joins TRBV28 and TRBJ1-2; 10 bases align to TRBD1. Looked up from germline, CDR1 is MDHEN and CDR2 is SYDVKM. The CDR3 totals 15 residues. J lost 4 bases, V lost 4 bases, and 6 bases had no gene match. The CDR3 DNA sequence: TGTGCCAGCAGTTCGGACAGGGGGAGCCCCTATGGCTACACCTTC. It encodes CASSSDRGSPYGYTF.

The chain links TRBV5-4 to TRBJ1-2, with TRBD1 as a possible D gene (6 bases). The length of the CDR3 is 14 residues. The germline V and J ends were trimmed by 0 bases and 6 bases, with 12 bases remaining between them. Per the germline V gene, CDR1 is SGHNT and CDR2 is YYREEE (reference sequence). DNA for the CDR3: TGTGCCAGCAGCTTGGGGGGGCGCCTAGATGGCTACACCTTC. It is translated as CASSLGGRLDGYTF.

This chain uses TRBV4-2 with TRBJ2-5; 8 nucleotides agree with TRBD2. The CDR3 extends over 15 amino acids. Germline V lookup: CDR1 LGHNA, CDR2 YNFKEQ. J gave up 5 bases and V 2 bases, and 7 bases lay outside the gene matches. CDR3 amino acids: CASSQRGGPQETQYF. CDR3 nucleotide sequence: TGTGCCAGCAGCCAACGGGGGGGCCCTCAGGAGACCCAGTACTTC.

The rearrangement links TRBV2 to TRBJ2-1; D might be TRBD2 (5 bases). Looked up from germline, CDR1 is SNHLY and CDR2 is FYNNEI. CDR3 length: 13 residues. V was clipped by 2 bases and J by 9 bases, with 11 bases between them. This CDR3 reads CASSEIEGSEQFF. CDR3 nucleotides: TGTGCCAGCAGTGAAATAGAAGGGAGTGAGCAGTTCTTC.

The chain has TRBV27 and TRBJ2-7; D possibly corresponds to TRBD1 (6 bases). Germline CDR1 is MNHEY and CDR2 is SMNVEV (reference sequence). This CDR3 region has 15 residues. V lost 2 bases and J lost 6, with 17 bases in between. CDR3: CASSLRGTRIAEQYF. The CDR3 coding sequence is TGTGCCAGCAGTTTAAGGGGGACAAGGATAGCCGAGCAGTACTTC.

CDR3 loop: CASGSGGYNSPLHF. Written as DNA, the CDR3 is TGCGCCAGCGGCTCGGGAGGCTATAATTCACCCCTCCACTTT. The V call is TRBV4-3, the J call TRBJ1-6, with unresolved D. The CDR3 is made up of 14 amino acids. Trimming removed 8 bases from V and 3 bases from J, with 11 bases in between. Germline-derived CDR1 and CDR2 are LGHNA and YSLEER.

The chain carries TRBV30 and TRBJ1-2, with D possibly matching TRBD1 (5 bases). The CDR3 extends over 16 amino acids. Trimming shortened V by 3 bases and J by 4 bases, and 21 bases separated the two germline ends. Per germline, CDR1 GTSNPN and CDR2 SVGIG (reference sequence). DNA for the CDR3: TGTGCCTGGAGCACTACAATAAGGGGTGAACCCTATGGCTACACCTTC. Amino acid sequence: CAWSTTIRGEPYGYTF.

This clone occurred once. CDR3 coding DNA: TGTGCCAGCAGTGAAAGGGGCTACGAGCAGTACTTC. The encoded protein is CASSERGYEQYF. This sequence joins TRBV2 and TRBJ2-7, with a tentative D call TRBD1 (5 bases). V lost 2 bases and J lost 3, with 5 bases in between. Germline V lookup: CDR1 SNHLY, CDR2 FYNNEI. The CDR3 is 12 amino acids.

The CDR3 bases are TGTGCCGGACACAGGGGGGCGACTGGGGCCAACGTCCTGACTTTC. The encoded protein is CAGHRGATGANVLTF. This sequence joins TRBV2 and TRBJ2-6; 8 positions agree with TRBD1. CDR1 and CDR2 (germline): SNHLY, FYNNEI. The CDR3 consists of 15 residues. Trimming removed 11 bases from V and 2 bases from J; junction bases left unmatched: 8.

The chain uses TRBV24-1 and TRBJ1-5, with 8 positions matching TRBD1. The germline gives CDR1 KGHDR, CDR2 SFDVKD. The CDR3 is 17 amino acids. Trimming removed 2 bases from V and 0 bases from J; junction bases left unmatched: 5. The CDR3 DNA sequence: TGTGCCACCAGTGATTCTTGGGGACAGGATAGCAATCAGCCCCAGCATTTT. This codes for CATSDSWGQDSNQPQHF.